This entry lists 25 T cell receptor beta chains sequenced from one sample in a study of CD8+CD57+ T cells in acquired aplastic anemia. The template for TCR beta VDJ and CDR3 sequence profiling was genomic DNA. TCRdb analysed the reads with MiXCR anew, one entry per CDR3 protein. The repertoire includes nearly 60,000 distinct CDR3 sequences, approximately 50% of them detected once, and around 15% sits in the top ten. Individuals selected for sequencing had exhibited CD8+CD57+ cell expansion on flow cytometry. Material: sorted CD4+, CD8+, or CD8+CD57+ T cells (not recorded which) from PBMCs. These receptors all come from a human donor with aplastic anemia.

The rearrangement uses TRBV2 and TRBJ1-3; no clear D gene. The CDR3 extends over 14 amino acids. V lost 3 bases and J 1 base, leaving 7 bases between the germline ends. Germline V CDR1 and CDR2: SNHLY, FYNNEI. DNA of the CDR3: TGTGCCAGCAGTGAGTACGGGTCTGGAAACACCATATATTTT. Protein product: CASSEYGSGNTIYF.

In this sample, this clonotype turned up many times. The chain has TRBV14 and TRBJ1-2; D may be TRBD1 (6 bases). Germline values: CDR1 SGHDN, CDR2 FVKESK. Trimming took 3 bases from V and 8 from J, leaving 16 bases between them. This CDR3 contains 14 residues. The CDR3 reads CASSQLTGKRGYTF. DNA for the CDR3: TGTGCCAGCAGCCAGCTCACAGGGAAACGAGGCTACACCTTC.

This clonotype was detected many times. V and J are TRBV20-1 and TRBJ1-6; D is undetermined. In germline, CDR1 is DFQATT, CDR2 SNEGSKA (reference sequence). V dropped 4 bases and J dropped 0 bases, with 13 bases sitting between them. This CDR3 has 16 amino acids. The DNA for the CDR3 is TGCAGTGCTACAAACCACCGGAGCTCCTATAATTCACCCCTCCACTTT. It translates to CSATNHRSSYNSPLHF.

The gene calls are TRBV29-1 and TRBJ1-1, with D possibly being TRBD1 (5 bases). This CDR3 contains 11 residues. Germline CDR1 and CDR2: SQVTM and ANQGSEA. Trimming removed 3 bases at V and 7 bases at J, with 9 bases between. The CDR3 sequence is CSVDRGVEAFF. CDR3 in DNA: TGCAGCGTTGATCGAGGGGTTGAAGCTTTCTTT.

This sequence joins TRBV2 and TRBJ1-1, with D uncertain. Trimming shortened V by 6 bases and J by 0 bases, and 8 bases separated the two germline ends. Germline V gene sequence: CDR1 SNHLY, CDR2 FYNNEI. The CDR3 totals 13 residues. The CDR3 DNA is TGTGCCAGCAGGCCCGCCTTGAACACTGAAGCTTTCTTT. It translates to CASRPALNTEAFF.

This clonotype was observed at least ten times. The DNA of the CDR3 is TGTGCCAGCAGCTTAGTCGGAGGCAGGGGGGACGCTGAAGCTTTCTTT. Translating gives CASSLVGGRGDAEAFF. The chain has TRBV11-2 and TRBJ1-1, with TRBD1 matching 7 bases. Trimming at V came to 1 base and at J to 6 bases, leaving 11 bases not matched to a gene. This CDR3 has 16 residues. The V gene's germline CDR1 is SGHAT and CDR2 FQNNGV.

The chain employs TRBV15 and TRBJ2-5, with 7 bases lining up with TRBD2. Germline V gene data show CDR1 as LNHNV and CDR2 as YYDKDF (reference sequence). This CDR3 has 15 amino acids. V shed 3 bases and J 4 bases; nucleotides not matched to a gene: 8. In nucleotides, the CDR3 is TGTGCCACCAGCAGGACCGCGGGAGCGGGAGAGACCCAGTACTTC. It yields the protein CATSRTAGAGETQYF.

This chain joins TRBV19 and TRBJ2-7, with 12 bases identical to TRBD2. The trim removed 5 bases at V and 6 bases at J, leaving 5 bases unmatched. This CDR3 is built from 14 residues. In germline, CDR1 is LNHDA, CDR2 SQIVND (reference sequence). CDR3 coding DNA: TGTGCCAGTAGTCGACTAGCGGGGGAGGGCGAGCAGTACTTC. This codes for CASSRLAGEGEQYF.

In this sample, this clonotype turned up a few times. The genes are TRBV7-8 and TRBJ2-7, with D unresolved. Germline-derived CDR1 and CDR2 are SGHVS and FQNEAQ. The CDR3 has 13 residues. V was trimmed by 0 bases and J by 4 bases, leaving 7 bases between them. The CDR3 region is CASSLAGDYEQYF. The CDR3 nucleotides read TGTGCCAGCAGCTTAGCTGGGGATTACGAGCAGTACTTC.

By share, this clonotype counts as medium-sized. The chain has TRBV10-2 and TRBJ1-2; 7 nucleotides match TRBD1. The germline V gene has CDR1 WSHSY and CDR2 SAAADI. V gave up 3 bases and J gave up 8 bases; unmatched junction bases: 9. The CDR3 extends over 14 amino acids. The CDR3 is CASSEDRVGGGYTF. CDR3 coding DNA: TGCGCCAGCAGTGAAGACAGGGTAGGCGGAGGCTACACCTTC.

V is TRBV7-2 and J is TRBJ1-5; D is undetermined. This CDR3 spans 13 amino acids. Germline V gene lookup returns CDR1 SGHTA and CDR2 FQGNSA. V was clipped by 2 bases and J by 7 bases, with 9 bases between them. CDR3 DNA sequence: TGTGCCAGCAGCTTATCGGTACGCCAGCCCCAGCATTTT. This codes for CASSLSVRQPQHF.

This sequence joins TRBV7-9 and TRBJ1-1; TRBD1 might be the D (5 bases). CDR3 size: 14 residues. The V end lost 5 bases, the J end lost 6 bases, and 16 bases lay between the germline ends. Per germline, CDR1 SEHNR and CDR2 FQNEAQ (reference sequence). This CDR3 reads CASSDVAGEAEAFF. CDR3 DNA: TGTGCCAGCAGCGACGTGGCGGGGGAGGCTGAAGCTTTCTTT.

In its sample, this clonotype ranks as medium-sized. The chain has TRBV10-1 and TRBJ2-3; D unclear. From germline, CDR1 is WNHNN and CDR2 SYGVQD (reference sequence). The CDR3 has 12 amino acids. V lost 4 bases, J lost 2 bases, and 4 bases lay in between. CDR3 bases: TGCGCCAGCAGTGGGACCACAGATACGCAGTATTTT. Translation gives CASSGTTDTQYF.

The V and J genes are TRBV29-1 and TRBJ1-4, with TRBD1 matching over 9 bases. CDR3 length: 13 amino acids. Trimming took 4 bases from V and 8 from J; bases not matched to a gene: 5. The germline CDR1 and CDR2 sequences are SQVTM and ANQGSEA. The CDR3 nucleotides read TGCAGCGTTGGGGACAGGGCAGGGGAAAAACTGTTTTTT. The encoded protein is CSVGDRAGEKLFF.

The DNA of the CDR3 is TGTGCCAGCAGCGTAGCGCACGGACCCAATCAGCCCCAGCATTTT. As protein: CASSVAHGPNQPQHF. The chain carries TRBV19 and TRBJ1-5; no definite D call. The CDR3 is 15 amino acids. Germline V gene lookup returns CDR1 LNHDA and CDR2 SQIVND (reference sequence). Trimming took 9 bases from V and 3 from J, leaving 18 bases between them.

This clonotype was detected only once. J is TRBJ1-6 and V is TRBV7-9; unclear D gene. V lost 1 base, J lost 14 bases, and 15 bases lay in between. Germline V lookup: CDR1 SEHNR, CDR2 FQNEAQ (reference sequence). CDR3 size: 14 residues. Here the CDR3 DNA reads TGTGCCAGCAGCTTAGATAGGCAGAGTCAAACCCTCCACTTT. This translates into CASSLDRQSQTLHF.

This clonotype was observed at least ten times. This rearrangement joins TRBV20-1 to TRBJ2-1; TRBD2 agrees at 7 bases. The J segment lost 10 bases and the V segment lost 7 bases, leaving 4 bases of the junction unmatched. The CDR3 loop spans 10 amino acids. CDR1 and CDR2 from the germline V gene are DFQATT and SNEGSKA (reference sequence). CDR3 DNA sequence: TGCAGTGGGACTAGTCCAGAGCAGTTCTTC. Encoded protein: CSGTSPEQFF.

The rearrangement joins TRBV5-1 to TRBJ1-3; D gene uncertain. Per the germline V gene, CDR1 is SGHRS and CDR2 is YFSETQ. Trimming shortened V by 0 bases and J by 4 bases, and 14 bases separated the two germline ends. The CDR3 covers 16 residues. CDR3 protein: CASSLASFGQGNTIYF. In DNA, the CDR3 is TGCGCCAGCAGCTTGGCTTCTTTCGGGCAGGGAAACACCATATATTTT.

DNA of the CDR3: TGTGCCAGCATCCAGGGGACAGGGGGGAGCGAGCAGTACTTC. It codes for CASIQGTGGSEQYF. The chain employs TRBV6-1 and TRBJ2-7; 11 bases align to TRBD1. V lost 7 bases to trimming and J lost 6 bases; unmatched junction nucleotides: 8. The CDR3 consists of 14 residues. CDR1 is MNHNS and CDR2 is SASEGT in the germline V gene.

The chain employs TRBV15 and TRBJ1-2; D uncertain. Trimming took off 0 bases at V and 4 bases at J, with 12 bases between the two ends. Germline CDR1 and CDR2: LNHNV and YYDKDF (reference sequence). The CDR3 covers 15 residues. In DNA, the CDR3 is TGTGCCACCAGCAGAGACGTTGGAGGATTCTATGGCTACACCTTC. It specifies CATSRDVGGFYGYTF.

This chain uses TRBV7-8 with TRBJ2-5; D remains ambiguous. V was trimmed by 3 bases and J by 7 bases, leaving 12 bases between them. Germline assignment: CDR1 SGHVS and CDR2 FQNEAQ. This CDR3 has 13 amino acids. As DNA, the CDR3 is TGTGCCAGCAGCTTGAGTCAGCCGGGGACCCAGTACTTC. It encodes CASSLSQPGTQYF.

The CDR3 spells CASSEYAGSEQYF. CDR3 nucleotide sequence: TGTGCCAGCAGTGAATACGCCGGGTCCGAGCAGTACTTC. The rearrangement joins TRBV25-1 to TRBJ2-7, with D unclear. The CDR3 is made up of 13 amino acids. Germline CDR1 reads MGHDK; CDR2 reads SYGVNS. V was shortened by 0 bases and J by 6 bases, with 9 bases between the two germline ends.

This clonotype was counted a few times. The CDR3 protein is CSVVPGYTF. The CDR3 nucleotides are TGCAGCGTTGTCCCTGGCTACACCTTC. This sequence joins TRBV29-1 and TRBJ1-2; D unclear. Germline values: CDR1 SQVTM, CDR2 ANQGSEA. V lost 4 bases and J lost 7, with 4 bases in between. This CDR3 is 9 amino acids long.

This clonotype was counted only a few times. J is TRBJ1-2 and V is TRBV10-2; D remains ambiguous. V lost 0 bases and J 6 bases, leaving 14 bases between the germline ends. CDR3 size: 15 residues. Germline-derived CDR1 and CDR2 are WSHSY and SAAADI. CDR3 amino acids: CASSESSVAVNGYTF. DNA of the CDR3: TGCGCCAGCAGTGAGTCTTCGGTGGCAGTGAATGGCTACACCTTC.

The sample holds a few counts of this clonotype. The chain links TRBV10-2 to TRBJ1-6; D uncertain. Trimming pared 0 bases from V and 5 bases from J, leaving 11 bases between. The CDR3 has 16 amino acids. Germline V CDR1 and CDR2: WSHSY, SAAADI. The CDR3 sequence is CASSESRGFNNSPLHF. The CDR3 DNA reads as TGCGCCAGCAGTGAGTCGAGAGGATTTAATAATTCACCCCTCCACTTT.